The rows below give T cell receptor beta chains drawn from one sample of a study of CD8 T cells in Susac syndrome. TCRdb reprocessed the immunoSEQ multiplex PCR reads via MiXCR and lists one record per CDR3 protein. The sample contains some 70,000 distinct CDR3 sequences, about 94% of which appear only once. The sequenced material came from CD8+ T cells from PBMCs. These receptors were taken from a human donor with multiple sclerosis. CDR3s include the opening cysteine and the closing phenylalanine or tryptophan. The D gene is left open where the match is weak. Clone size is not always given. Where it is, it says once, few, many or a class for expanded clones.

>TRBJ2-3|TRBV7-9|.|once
CASSLGVVGSDTQYF
TGTGCCAGCAGCTTAGGCGTAGTAGGGTCAGATACGCAGTATTTT
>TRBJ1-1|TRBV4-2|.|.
CASKTGMNTEAFF
TGTGCCAGTAAAACAGGGATGAACACTGAAGCTTTCTTT
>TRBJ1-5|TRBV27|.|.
CASSLDSNQPQHF
TGTGCCAGCAGTTTAGATAGCAATCAGCCCCAGCATTTT
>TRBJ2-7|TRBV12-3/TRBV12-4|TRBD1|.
CASSTGTGEDQYF
TGTGCCAGCAGTACCGGGACAGGAGAGGACCAGTACTTC
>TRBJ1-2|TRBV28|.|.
CASRSIGFYGYTF
TGTGCCAGCAGGTCTATTGGATTCTATGGCTACACCTTC
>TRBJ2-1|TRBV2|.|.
CASGGRGSYNEQFF
TGTGCCAGCGGGGGCAGGGGCTCCTACAATGAGCAGTTCTTC
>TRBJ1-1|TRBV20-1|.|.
CSPLRGNTEAFF
TGCAGTCCCCTTAGGGGGAACACTGAAGCTTTCTTT
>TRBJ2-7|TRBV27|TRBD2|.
CASSPNGLAPFGSYEQYF
TGTGCCAGCAGCCCCAACGGACTAGCTCCCTTTGGGTCCTACGAGCAGTACTTC
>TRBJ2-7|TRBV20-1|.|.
CSADRIAYEQYF
TGCAGTGCCGACAGGATCGCCTACGAGCAGTACTTC
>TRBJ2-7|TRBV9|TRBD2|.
CASSGTSGSDEQYF
TGTGCCAGCAGCGGGACTAGCGGGAGCGACGAGCAGTACTTC
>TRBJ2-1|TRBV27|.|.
CASSLAQDNEQFF
TGTGCCAGCAGTTTAGCACAGGACAATGAGCAGTTCTTC
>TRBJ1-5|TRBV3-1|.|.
CASSQGLSRQPQHF
TGTGCCAGCAGCCAAGGATTAAGCCGGCAGCCCCAGCATTTT
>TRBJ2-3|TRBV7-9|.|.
CASSSEADTQYF
TGTGCCAGCAGTTCGGAGGCAGATACGCAGTATTTT
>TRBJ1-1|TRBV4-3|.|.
CASSQVLSGDTEAFF
TGCGCCAGCAGCCAAGTATTGTCGGGTGACACTGAAGCTTTCTTT
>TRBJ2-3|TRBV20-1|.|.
CSARASGEGGTQYF
TGCAGTGCTAGGGCGAGCGGAGAAGGTGGAACGCAGTATTTT
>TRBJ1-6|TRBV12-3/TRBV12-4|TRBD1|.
CASTLQGQTHSPLHF
TGTGCCAGCACCCTACAGGGACAGACCCATTCACCCCTCCACTTT
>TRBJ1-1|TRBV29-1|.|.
CSVVGAQPEAFF
TGCAGCGTTGTCGGGGCCCAACCCGAAGCTTTCTTT
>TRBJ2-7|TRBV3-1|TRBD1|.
CASSPTRQGSYEQYF
TGTGCCAGCAGCCCCACCCGACAGGGCTCCTACGAGCAGTACTTC
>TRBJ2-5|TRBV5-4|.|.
CASSDPGSPRWETQYF
TGTGCCAGCAGCGACCCGGGGTCCCCAAGATGGGAGACCCAGTACTTC
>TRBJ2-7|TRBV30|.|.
CAWILGDEQYF
TGTGCCTGGATTTTGGGGGACGAGCAGTACTTC
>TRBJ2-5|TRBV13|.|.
CASSTTGTGDRQETQYF
TGTGCCAGCAGCACGACCGGGACGGGGGACAGACAAGAGACCCAGTACTTC
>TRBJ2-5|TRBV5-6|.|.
CASSPELQETQYF
TGTGCCAGCAGCCCGGAGTTGCAAGAGACCCAGTACTTC
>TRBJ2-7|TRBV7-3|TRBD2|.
CASSLLAGADEQYF
TGTGCCAGCAGCCTACTAGCGGGAGCCGACGAGCAGTACTTC
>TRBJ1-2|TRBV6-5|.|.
CASSTLDDYGYTF
TGTGCCAGCAGTACGCTGGACGATTATGGCTACACCTTC
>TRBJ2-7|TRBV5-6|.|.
CASSLRSYEQYF
TGTGCCAGCAGCTTACGCAGCTACGAGCAGTACTTC